The next 31 T cell receptor beta chains were all read from a single sample in a study of CD8+ T cells in alopecia areata. Extraction of RNA preceded its reverse transcription into cDNA, which served as the sequencing template. The data were produced by immunoSEQ multiplex PCR, yet TCRdb's version contains in-frame clones alone and is incomplete. The table has approximately 30,000 clones, roughly 60% seen once. The sample comprised NKG2D-high CD8+ T cells sorted from blood. The receptors were gathered from a human donor with alopecia areata.

CDR3 sequence (DNA): TGTGCCAGCAGTGAAATGGCAGGGGTCGACGAGCAGTACTTC. It specifies CASSEMAGVDEQYF. This chain joins TRBV6-1 and TRBJ2-7; the D gene is possibly TRBD1 (6 bases). Per germline, CDR1 MNHNS and CDR2 SASEGT. V shed 2 bases and J shed 5 bases, with 13 bases lying between them. CDR3 length: 14 amino acids.

This clone is categorized as medium-sized. The chain recombines TRBV14 with TRBJ1-5; D unresolved. Germline CDR1 SGHDN, CDR2 FVKESK. The length of the CDR3 is 13 residues. With 4 bases removed from V and 4 bases from J, the gap between germline ends came to 8 bases. The CDR3 region has the DNA TGTGCCAGCAGCCTATACTATAATCAGCCCCAGCATTTT. Protein: CASSLYYNQPQHF.

This chain links TRBV29-1 with TRBJ2-7; 9 bases fit TRBD1. V shed 6 bases, J shed 2 bases, and the junction held 5 bases outside the gene matches. Germline V gene lookup returns CDR1 SQVTM and CDR2 ANQGSEA. The CDR3 sequence is 13 residues long. CDR3 sequence: CSVQGQGTYEQYF. DNA for the CDR3: TGCAGCGTGCAGGGACAGGGAACCTACGAGCAGTACTTC.

V and J are TRBV6-4 and TRBJ2-7, with 7 bases that match TRBD2. This CDR3 has 15 residues. The germline V gene has CDR1 MRHNA and CDR2 SNTAGT. After removal of 4 bases from V and 3 bases from J, the junction contained 9 bases not matched to a gene. The CDR3 loop is CASSVYSGTNYEQYF. The CDR3 DNA reads as TGTGCCAGCAGTGTCTATTCCGGGACTAACTACGAGCAGTACTTC.

V is TRBV6-1 and J is TRBJ2-7, with 9 positions matching TRBD1. V lost 7 bases and J lost 3; bases outside the gene matches: 7. The CDR3 has 14 residues. Germline loops: CDR1 MNHNS, CDR2 SASEGT. The CDR3 here is CASIATGGNYEQYF. CDR3 in DNA: TGTGCCAGCATAGCGACAGGGGGGAACTACGAGCAGTACTTC.

This clone came up a few times. The chain couples TRBV5-1 to TRBJ2-7; 7 nucleotides match TRBD1. V lost 3 bases to trimming and J lost 5 bases; unmatched junction nucleotides: 8. Germline CDR1 and CDR2: SGHRS and YFSETQ. This CDR3 region has 14 residues. CDR3 in DNA: TGCGCCAGCAGCTCAAGGGACAGAGGCCACGAGCAGTACTTC. Amino acids: CASSSRDRGHEQYF.

With respect to this clone: The same CDR3 arises from other DNA sequences in this sample as well. The J gene is TRBJ2-7, the V gene TRBV4-3; TRBD2 matches at 7 bases. The ends lost 1 base at V and 5 bases at J; junction bases unmatched: 5. CDR3 length: 14 amino acids. The germline V gene has CDR1 LGHNA and CDR2 YSLEER. The CDR3 sequence is CASSQGPGGDEQYF. CDR3 DNA: TGCGCCAGCAGCCAAGGTCCGGGAGGCGACGAGCAGTACTTC.

Only a few counts were recorded for this clone. The chain joins TRBV7-6 to TRBJ2-4; a weak D match, TRBD2 (6 bases). The ends were cut back, 1 base at V and 7 bases at J, with 11 bases in the middle. Germline V gene lookup returns CDR1 SGHVS and CDR2 FNYEAQ. There are 14 residues in the CDR3. This CDR3 reads CASSLGGAGNIQYF. The CDR3 DNA follows: TGTGCCAGCAGCTTAGGTGGGGCGGGGAACATTCAGTACTTC.

This clone was detected only a few times. This chain links TRBV2 with TRBJ2-1, with 8 bases aligning to TRBD1. CDR1 and CDR2 (germline): SNHLY, FYNNEI. The CDR3 extends over 14 amino acids. With V trimmed by 6 bases and J by 4 bases, 5 bases remained unmatched. For the CDR3, the DNA is TGTGCCAGCAGACCGGGACAGGTGTACAATGAGCAGTTCTTC. Translating gives CASRPGQVYNEQFF.

The genes are TRBV4-3 and TRBJ2-7; possibly TRBD1 or TRBD2 for D (5 bases each). The CDR3 consists of 17 residues. With 2 bases removed from V and 2 bases from J, the gap between germline ends came to 19 bases. Per the germline V gene, CDR1 is LGHNA and CDR2 is YSLEER. The CDR3 here is CASSQSMVPGRTYEQYF. CDR3 nucleotide sequence: TGCGCCAGCAGCCAATCAATGGTTCCGGGACGGACCTACGAGCAGTACTTC.

The gene calls are TRBV27 and TRBJ1-5, with D perhaps TRBD1 (5 bases). V lost 2 bases to trimming and J lost 5 bases, with 10 bases between them. Germline V CDR1 and CDR2: MNHEY, SMNVEV (reference sequence). This CDR3 is 14 amino acids long. DNA for the CDR3: TGTGCCAGCAGTTTAACCGGGACGGATCAGCCCCAGCATTTT. Amino acid sequence: CASSLTGTDQPQHF.

This clone was seen only a few times. The chain uses TRBV28 and TRBJ2-1; D not resolved. Between the trimmed V and J ends, which lost 11 bases and 0 bases, there was a span of 11 bases. CDR1 is MDHEN, CDR2 SYDVKM, per germline. The CDR3 extends over 13 amino acids. The CDR3 loop reads CAHSLSSYNEQFF. Written as DNA, the CDR3 is TGTGCCCATTCCCTCTCCTCCTACAATGAGCAGTTCTTC.

The genes are TRBV28 and TRBJ2-4, with a possible D match to TRBD1 (6 bases). V was pared by 8 bases and J by 2 bases, with 13 bases between. CDR3 length equals 14 residues. Germline V gene sequence: CDR1 MDHEN, CDR2 SYDVKM. In DNA form, the CDR3 reads TGTGCCAGCGGAACACAGGGTACCAAAAACATTCAGTACTTC. Translating gives CASGTQGTKNIQYF.

V and J are TRBV27 and TRBJ2-1; 15 nucleotides agree with TRBD2. Per germline, CDR1 MNHEY and CDR2 SMNVEV (reference sequence). CDR3 length: 17 amino acids. Germline trimming cut 0 bases from V and 4 bases from J; bases unmatched to any gene: 1. The CDR3 DNA follows: TGTGCCAGCAGTTTATCTGGGACTAGCGGGGGGTACAATGAGCAGTTCTTC. It translates to CASSLSGTSGGYNEQFF.

This chain links TRBV6-5 with TRBJ2-2; the D gene is possibly TRBD1 (6 bases). The CDR3 loop spans 15 amino acids. The V gene's germline CDR1 is MNHEY and CDR2 SVGAGI. Trimming removed 5 bases at V and 3 bases at J, with 13 bases between. DNA of the CDR3: TGTGCCAGCAGTCACGAACAGGGTTACACCGGGGAGCTGTTTTTT. Amino acid sequence: CASSHEQGYTGELFF.

The chain combines TRBV6-5 with TRBJ2-7; D might be TRBD1 (5 bases). The length of the CDR3 is 14 residues. Trimming cost V 6 bases and J 0 bases, with 12 bases left between them. The V gene's germline CDR1 is MNHEY and CDR2 SVGAGI. The CDR3 here is CASRRQSSSYEQYF. The CDR3 nucleotides read TGTGCCAGCAGACGACAGTCTAGCTCCTACGAGCAGTACTTC.

This chain joins TRBV28 and TRBJ2-5; D uncertain. V was trimmed by 4 bases and J by 2 bases, leaving 14 bases between them. CDR1 and CDR2 from the germline V gene are MDHEN and SYDVKM. The CDR3 totals 15 residues. CDR3: CASSSWTVVQETQYF. The CDR3 nucleotides are TGTGCCAGCAGTTCTTGGACGGTTGTGCAAGAGACCCAGTACTTC. Full variable domain (outside the CDR3, taken from reference TRBV28 and TRBJ2-5): DVKVTQSSRYLVKRTGEKVFLECVQDMDHENMFWYRQDPGLGLRLIYFSYDVKMKEKGDIPEGYSVSREKKERFSLILESASTNQTSMYLCASSSWTVVQETQYFGPGTRLLVL.

This clone showed up just once. The chain couples TRBV4-1 to TRBJ2-1; 10 positions match TRBD2. CDR1 and CDR2 from the germline V gene are MGHRA and YSYEKL. This CDR3 is 17 amino acids long. J lost 7 bases, V lost 0 bases, and 9 bases had no gene match. CDR3 residues: CASSQDLGLAGENEQFF. The DNA for the CDR3 is TGCGCCAGCAGCCAAGATCTCGGGCTAGCGGGAGAAAATGAGCAGTTCTTC.

This clone was seen a single time. The J gene is TRBJ2-1, the V gene TRBV5-1, with D possibly TRBD1 on 6 matching bases. Trimming took 4 bases from V and 6 from J, leaving 11 bases between them. The germline V gene encodes CDR1 SGHRS and CDR2 YFSETQ. The length of the CDR3 is 13 residues. CDR3 loop: CASSPTGRNEQFF. Written as DNA, the CDR3 is TGCGCCAGCAGCCCGACAGGTCGCAATGAGCAGTTCTTC.

V is TRBV27 and J is TRBJ2-5; possibly TRBD1 for D (6 bases). The germline V gene encodes CDR1 MNHEY and CDR2 SMNVEV (reference sequence). There are 14 residues in the CDR3. Trimming pared 6 bases from V and 0 bases from J, leaving 11 bases between. The CDR3 spells CASRDRDNQETQYF. The CDR3 region has the DNA TGTGCCAGCAGGGACCGGGACAACCAAGAGACCCAGTACTTC.

This clone has just a few counts. J is TRBJ2-2 and V is TRBV29-1; D is perhaps TRBD1 (5 bases). The CDR3 extends over 13 amino acids. V was clipped by 6 bases and J by 2 bases, with 10 bases between them. CDR1 and CDR2 (germline): SQVTM, ANQGSEA. The CDR3 loop is CSVAQENTGELFF. The DNA for the CDR3 is TGCAGCGTCGCACAGGAAAACACCGGGGAGCTGTTTTTT.

This rearrangement joins TRBV7-9 to TRBJ2-4; D remains unclear. Germline CDR1 SEHNR, CDR2 FQNEAQ (reference sequence). The CDR3 is made up of 14 amino acids. V was pared by 1 base and J by 0 bases, with 4 bases between. DNA for the CDR3: TGTGCCAGCAGCTTAGTTTCAGCCAAAAACATTCAGTACTTC. It specifies CASSLVSAKNIQYF.

In this sample, this clone is medium-sized. The chain uses TRBV27 and TRBJ1-5; weak D call: TRBD1 (5 bases). Trimming pared 3 bases from V and 5 bases from J, leaving 11 bases between. The CDR3 totals 14 residues. Germline V gene data show CDR1 as MNHEY and CDR2 as SMNVEV (reference sequence). The CDR3 DNA is TGTGCCAGCAGTTTGGGGGGTCAGGATCAGCCCCAGCATTTT. Protein sequence: CASSLGGQDQPQHF.

This chain links TRBV9 with TRBJ2-1, with D unresolved. This CDR3 is 12 amino acids long. V was pared by 0 bases and J by 7 bases, with 5 bases between. Germline V CDR1 and CDR2: SGDLS, YYNGEE. This CDR3 reads CASSVDLNEQFF. In nucleotides, the CDR3 is TGTGCCAGCAGCGTAGACCTTAATGAGCAGTTCTTC. Looking up the rest from reference TRBV9 and TRBJ2-1 gives the full variable domain: DSGVTQTPKHLITATGQRVTLRCSPRSGDLSVYWYQQSLDQGLQFLIQYYNGEERAKGNILERFSAQQFPDLHSELNLSSLELGDSALYFCASSVDLNEQFFGPGTRLTVL.

This clone was counted between two and nine times. The rearrangement joins TRBV5-4 to TRBJ2-3, with TRBD2 as a possible D gene (6 bases). The CDR3 consists of 17 residues. Germline CDR1 SGHNT, CDR2 YYREEE (reference sequence). V lost 0 bases and J lost 2, with 16 bases in between. The CDR3 bases are TGTGCCAGCAGCTTGGCGGGCGGGACGGAATACACAGATACGCAGTATTTT. Residues: CASSLAGGTEYTDTQYF.

The chain uses TRBV11-2 and TRBJ2-7, with D perhaps TRBD1 (6 bases). V was pared by 6 bases and J by 3 bases, with 18 bases between. CDR3 length equals 15 residues. Germline CDR1 reads SGHAT; CDR2 reads FQNNGV. In DNA form, the CDR3 reads TGTGCCAGCAGTTCCACCCTAGACAGGAGCTACGAGCAGTACTTC. It yields the protein CASSSTLDRSYEQYF.

CDR3 protein: CASTPGNRLEQYF. The CDR3, as DNA: TGTGCCAGCACGCCAGGAAATCGGCTCGAGCAGTACTTC. This chain uses TRBV6-6 with TRBJ2-7; D gene uncertain. This CDR3 region has 13 residues. V dropped 7 bases and J dropped 6 bases, with 16 bases sitting between them. Looked up from germline, CDR1 is MNHNY and CDR2 is SVGAGI (reference sequence).

This chain uses TRBV10-2 with TRBJ2-5; TRBD2 agrees at 16 bases. After removal of 7 bases from V and 4 bases from J, the junction contained 6 bases not matched to a gene. CDR1 WSHSY and CDR2 SAAADI come from the germline V gene. This CDR3 is built from 16 residues. The CDR3 protein is CASMTGTSGRGETQYF. CDR3 nucleotides: TGCGCCAGCATGACCGGGACTAGCGGGAGGGGAGAGACCCAGTACTTC.

This chain links TRBV5-8 with TRBJ2-7; no clear D. From germline, CDR1 is SGHTS and CDR2 YDEGEE. V was shortened by 3 bases and J by 3 bases, with 4 bases between the two germline ends. CDR3 length equals 11 residues. CDR3 residues: CASSSYYEQYF. The CDR3 DNA reads as TGTGCCAGCAGCTCCTACTACGAGCAGTACTTC.

V and J are TRBV30 and TRBJ1-5; D gene unclear. Looked up from germline, CDR1 is GTSNPN and CDR2 is SVGIG (reference sequence). The CDR3 runs 14 residues. Trimming pared 1 base from V and 2 bases from J, leaving 9 bases between. CDR3: CAWSDSFGNQPQHF. As DNA, the CDR3 is TGTGCCTGGAGTGACAGTTTTGGCAATCAGCCCCAGCATTTT. The full variable domain, rest sourced from reference TRBV30 and TRBJ1-5, is SQTIHQWPATLVQPVGSPLSLECTVEGTSNPNLYWYRQAAGRGLQLLFYSVGIGQISSEVPQNLSASRPQDRQFILSSKKLLLSDSGFYLCAWSDSFGNQPQHFGDGTRLSIL.

This clone has more than one count but fewer than ten. The chain links TRBV7-8 to TRBJ1-1; D ambiguous. Germline V gene lookup returns CDR1 SGHVS and CDR2 FQNEAQ. The CDR3 covers 14 residues. The ends were cut back, 3 bases at V and 4 bases at J, with 12 bases in the middle. The CDR3 is CASSFTRVPTEAFF. DNA for the CDR3: TGTGCCAGCAGCTTCACCCGAGTTCCCACTGAAGCTTTCTTT.